The sequence of this T cell receptor (beta chain) was determined in a study of cytomegalovirus exposure and HLA in healthy donors. Study outcomes and limitations: Roughly uniform depth of sequencing across donors was assumed in presence/absence analyses. Another analysis was done later, and it associated around 17,000 TCR beta sequences with HLA alleles at 0.05 false discovery rate.

Worth noting for this clone: The target antigen is unknown.

PCR used 60 Vbeta primers and 13 Jbeta primers. Profiled with immunoSEQ multiplex PCR; TCRdb holds only in-frame clones, not every one. The table includes 73,000 or so clones, approximately 78% detected once. CDR1 and CDR2 (germline): MNHNY, SVGAGI (reference sequence). V shed 6 bases and J shed 7 bases, with 18 bases lying between them. The CDR3 is 14 amino acids. Sequencing was carried out using PBMCs. V usage is TRBV6-6 and J usage is TRBJ1-2, with a possible D match to TRBD1 (5 bases). The clonotype originates from a human donor in good health. The CDR3 is CASSPGGFSSGYTF. For the CDR3, the DNA is TGTGCCAGCAGCCCGGGGGGATTTTCAAGTGGCTACACCTTC.